A single sample is the source of the 12 T cell receptor beta chains below, sequenced in a study of blood T cell repertoires in COVID-19. The table came from immunoSEQ multiplex PCR; TCRdb's copy has only in-frame clones and leaves some out. The profile shows about 200,000 clones, almost 90% of them singletons. The specimen was peripheral blood. The receptors were gathered from a man younger than 35 with active or convalescent COVID-19.

The chain combines TRBV5-4 with TRBJ2-2; TRBD2 matches 7 bases. Trimming took 6 bases from V and 3 from J; bases not matched to a gene: 11. The CDR3 totals 16 residues. The V gene's germline CDR1 is SGHNT and CDR2 YYREEE (reference sequence). The chain's CDR3 is CASKNKASGYTGELFF. The CDR3 DNA reads TGTGCCAGCAAAAACAAGGCTAGCGGTTACACCGGGGAGCTGTTTTTT.

The V and J genes are TRBV11-3 and TRBJ2-2, with 8 bases matching TRBD2. The CDR3 extends over 16 amino acids. Losses at the gene ends were 2 bases for V and 4 bases for J; bases not matched to a gene: 6. Germline-derived CDR1 and CDR2 are SGHNT and YENEEA. The CDR3 DNA reads as TGTGCCAGCAGCTTACGGGGGGGCGTCGGCACCGGGGAGCTGTTTTTT. It yields the protein CASSLRGGVGTGELFF.

This clone was detected a few times. The chain recombines TRBV7-8 with TRBJ2-2, with a weak D call TRBD2 (6 bases). Deletions cut 5 bases from V and 1 base from J, with 14 bases between. This CDR3 contains 16 residues. In germline, CDR1 is SGHVS, CDR2 FQNEAQ. CDR3 sequence: CASSIRTSRNTGELFF. CDR3 nucleotides: TGTGCCAGCAGCATCAGAACTAGCAGGAACACCGGGGAGCTGTTTTTT.

The V call is TRBV7-3, the J call TRBJ1-4; D is possibly TRBD1 (6 bases). The V end lost 1 base, the J end lost 7 bases, and 13 bases lay between the germline ends. There are 15 residues in the CDR3. Germline CDR1 is SGHTA and CDR2 is FQGTGA. CDR3: CASSLNGGGGEKLFF. CDR3 bases: TGTGCCAGCAGCTTAAATGGGGGCGGTGGTGAAAAACTGTTTTTT. Supplemented by reference TRBV7-3 and TRBJ1-4, the full variable domain reads GAGVSQTPSNKVTEKGKYVELRCDPISGHTALYWYRQSLGQGPEFLIYFQGTGAADDSGLPNDRFFAVRPEGSVSTLKIQRTERGDSAVYLCASSLNGGGGEKLFFGSGTQLSVL.

This clone was seen a few times. The genes are TRBV2 and TRBJ2-4; D call uncertain. V lost 0 bases and J 1 base, leaving 10 bases between the germline ends. Per the germline V gene, CDR1 is SNHLY and CDR2 is FYNNEI. The CDR3 contains 16 residues. Written as DNA, the CDR3 is TGTGCCAGCAGTGAAGCTCCGAGCTTGGCCAAAAACATTCAGTACTTC. This sequence encodes CASSEAPSLAKNIQYF.

The chain links TRBV9 to TRBJ1-2; D is possibly TRBD1 (5 bases). Trimming shortened V by 0 bases and J by 2 bases, and 8 bases separated the two germline ends. Germline CDR1 is SGDLS and CDR2 is YYNGEE. The CDR3 totals 14 residues. The CDR3 nucleotides read TGTGCCAGCAGCGTAGGCGCAGGGAACTATGGCTACACCTTC. Translating it yields CASSVGAGNYGYTF.

This chain joins TRBV9 and TRBJ2-3, with 7 bases lining up with TRBD1. The CDR3 runs 17 residues. Losses at the gene ends were 1 base for V and 1 base for J; bases not matched to a gene: 9. Germline V gene sequence: CDR1 SGDLS, CDR2 YYNGEE. CDR3 in amino acids: CASSVLLGGSGTDTQYF. The CDR3 DNA reads TGTGCCAGCAGCGTACTGTTAGGGGGCTCAGGCACAGATACGCAGTATTTT.

The rearrangement joins TRBV3-1 (or the pseudogene TRBV3-2) to TRBJ2-7; D may be TRBD2 (5 bases). This CDR3 has 15 residues. Germline assignment: CDR1 LGHDT and CDR2 YNNKEL (reference sequence). Trimming left V 2 bases short and J 2 bases short, with 13 bases between. The CDR3 DNA sequence: TGTGCCAGCAGCCAACGACGGGATTTAGCCTACGAGCAGTACTTC. Translated: CASSQRRDLAYEQYF.

This sequence joins TRBV18 and TRBJ1-1; TRBD1 agrees at 7 bases. CDR1 KGHSH and CDR2 LQKENI come from the germline V gene. The V gene end was trimmed by 1 base and the J gene end by 6 bases; junction bases not matched to a gene: 5. This CDR3 region has 14 residues. The CDR3 here is CASSPQDRYPEAFF. In DNA, the CDR3 is TGTGCCAGCTCACCACAGGACAGGTACCCTGAAGCTTTCTTT.

The chain joins TRBV3-1 (or the pseudogene TRBV3-2) to TRBJ1-2; 11 bases line up with TRBD1. J gave up 2 bases and V 3 bases, and 11 bases lay outside the gene matches. This CDR3 is 18 amino acids long. The germline CDR1 and CDR2 sequences are LGHDT and YNNKEL (reference sequence). The CDR3 nucleotides are TGTGCCAGCAGCCAGGACCGGGACAGGGGGTTAAAAAACTATGGCTACACCTTC. Translated, it gives CASSQDRDRGLKNYGYTF.

This clone occurred a few times. The chain recombines TRBV21-1 with TRBJ1-6. TRBV21-1 is designated a pseudogene. The CDR3 length is 18 residues. The CDR3 reads CASSKVGGGGVRNSPLHF. DNA of the CDR3: TGTGCCAGCAGCAAAGTAGGCGGCGGAGGAGTAAGGAATTCACCCCTCCACTTT.

On this clone itself: Additional DNA sequences in this sample encode the identical CDR3. The chain employs TRBV7-2 and TRBJ1-6; D ambiguous. The germline V gene encodes CDR1 SGHTA and CDR2 FQGNSA. There are 11 residues in the CDR3. Trimming left V 5 bases short and J 7 bases short, with 3 bases between. The CDR3 sequence: CASSLNSPLHF. CDR3 nucleotide sequence: TGTGCCAGCAGCCTCAATTCACCCCTCCACTTT.